A single sample gave rise to the 18 T cell receptor beta chains below, sequenced in a study of blood T cell repertoires in COVID-19. The data were produced by immunoSEQ multiplex PCR, yet TCRdb's version contains in-frame clones alone and is incomplete. Counted here are a few hundred thousand clones, nearly 90% occurring once; the ten biggest clones make up 8.5% to 14%. The sample comprised peripheral blood. Receptors originate from a woman aged 25 to 39 with COVID-19, enrolled during active disease.

This clone was seen a few times. This chain connects TRBV19 to TRBJ1-1; TRBD1 might be the D (6 bases). CDR3 length: 13 residues. Germline CDR1 is LNHDA and CDR2 is SQIVND (reference sequence). Trimming left V 4 bases short and J 3 bases short, with 9 bases between. The CDR3: CASSSYRDTEAFF. CDR3 nucleotide sequence: TGTGCCAGTAGTAGCTACAGGGACACTGAAGCTTTCTTT.

The V and J genes are TRBV11-3 and TRBJ2-3; 11 positions agree with TRBD1. The CDR3 runs to 14 residues. Germline trimming cut 5 bases from V and 7 bases from J; bases unmatched to any gene: 5. Germline assignment: CDR1 SGHNT and CDR2 YENEEA. The CDR3 DNA sequence: TGTGCCAGCAGCAAGGGACAGGGGGACCATACGCAGTATTTT. The encoded protein is CASSKGQGDHTQYF.

This rearrangement joins TRBV3-1 (or the pseudogene TRBV3-2) to TRBJ2-7, with D possibly being TRBD2 (6 bases). There are 15 residues in the CDR3. Germline V gene data show CDR1 as LGHDT and CDR2 as YNNKEL (reference sequence). Trimming left V 4 bases short and J 3 bases short, with 16 bases between. CDR3 bases: TGTGCCAGCAGCCCCCTTGGGGGGACGAACTACGAGCAGTACTTC. Translation: CASSPLGGTNYEQYF.

The CDR3 DNA sequence: TGTGCCAGCAGCCAGAAGCCGTACAATGAGCAGTTCTTC. Its protein is CASSQKPYNEQFF. This sequence joins TRBV4-2 and TRBJ2-1; D unresolved. Trimming took off 3 bases at V and 4 bases at J, with 7 bases between the two ends. Germline V gene data show CDR1 as LGHNA and CDR2 as YNFKEQ. This CDR3 contains 13 residues.

This clone has just one count. The rearrangement joins TRBV12-2 to TRBJ1-2; no check of the table's D call, TRBD1, against the DNA was made. TRBV12-2 is annotated as a pseudogene. This CDR3 contains 16 residues. The CDR3 region is CASRLAAPGTAYGYTF. CDR3 DNA: TGTGCAAGTCGCTTAGCGGCCCCCGGGACAGCCTATGGCTACACCTTC.

The V and J genes are TRBV18 and TRBJ2-1, with 10 bases fitting TRBD2. CDR3 length: 13 residues. Trimming removed 4 bases from V and 9 bases from J; junction bases left unmatched: 3. The V gene's germline CDR1 is KGHSH and CDR2 LQKENI. CDR3 nucleotide sequence: TGTGCCAGCTCACAGCGGGGGGGCGGTGAGCAGTTCTTC. Translation gives CASSQRGGGEQFF.

This clone has a single count. The DNA is left out, because the CDR3 cannot be placed on it with certainty; the CDR3 is given as TCRdb lists it. This chain connects TRBV3-1 (or the pseudogene TRBV3-2) to TRBJ2-1; the tabulated D call, TRBD2, remains unverified against the DNA. Termini included, the CDR3 measures 17 amino acids. Germline V gene lookup returns CDR1 LGHDT and CDR2 YNNKEL (reference sequence). CDR3 residues: CASSLRAGTSSYNEQFF.

The chain carries TRBV24-1 and TRBJ2-2, with D possibly TRBD1 on 6 matching bases. This CDR3 contains 14 residues. Germline V lookup: CDR1 KGHDR, CDR2 SFDVKD. Trimming left V 3 bases short and J 6 bases short, with 10 bases between. The CDR3 nucleotides read TGTGCCACCAGTGATCCAGGGGTCCCCGGGGAGCTGTTTTTT. It specifies CATSDPGVPGELFF.

This sequence joins TRBV19 and TRBJ2-7, with 10 positions matching TRBD1. J gave up 6 bases and V 7 bases, and 12 bases lay outside the gene matches. The CDR3 has 15 residues. Germline values: CDR1 LNHDA, CDR2 SQIVND (reference sequence). CDR3 residues: CASKLTGTGAGEQYF. The DNA for the CDR3 is TGTGCCAGTAAACTCACCGGGACAGGGGCGGGCGAGCAGTACTTC.

The chain has TRBV7-9 and TRBJ1-1; D not certain. CDR3 size: 13 residues. CDR1 and CDR2 from the germline V gene are SEHNR and FQNEAQ (reference sequence). Trimming left V 5 bases short and J 0 bases short, with 7 bases between. CDR3: CASSIVLNTEAFF. The CDR3 DNA follows: TGTGCCAGCAGCATTGTCTTGAACACTGAAGCTTTCTTT. Variable domain in full (rest from reference TRBV7-9 and TRBJ1-1): DTGVSQNPRHKITKRGQNVTFRCDPISEHNRLYWYRQTLGQGPEFLTYFQNEAQLEKSRLLSDRFSAERPKGSFSTLEIQRTEQGDSAMYLCASSIVLNTEAFFGQGTRLTVV.

The chain has TRBV2 and TRBJ2-3; no reliable D call. V lost 11 bases to trimming and J lost 0 bases, with 21 bases between them. CDR3 length: 16 residues. CDR1 is SNHLY, CDR2 FYNNEI, per germline. CDR3 bases: TGTGCCTGCGCCTCTTATATACCAACTAGCACAGATACGCAGTATTTT. Residues: CACASYIPTSTDTQYF.

This chain joins TRBV13 and TRBJ1-6; D is unclear. CDR1 PRHDT and CDR2 FYEKMQ come from the germline V gene (reference sequence). V was cut by 2 bases and J by 6 bases, with 5 bases left in between. This CDR3 spans 13 amino acids. The chain's CDR3 is CASSLTANSPLHF. As DNA, the CDR3 is TGTGCCAGCAGCTTAACAGCTAATTCACCCCTCCACTTT.

The chain is built from TRBV3-1 (or the pseudogene TRBV3-2) and TRBJ2-7; D is undetermined. Trimming removed 1 base at V and 4 bases at J, with 2 bases between. The CDR3 is made up of 11 amino acids. CDR1 and CDR2 from the germline V gene are LGHDT and YNNKEL (reference sequence). The CDR3 is CASSQVYEQYF. The CDR3 coding sequence is TGTGCCAGCAGCCAAGTATACGAGCAGTACTTC.

The CDR3 DNA reads as TGTGCCAGCAGCTCAAGACAGTCCAGTACCCAGTACTTC. Translating gives CASSSRQSSTQYF. J is TRBJ2-5 and V is TRBV11-3; possibly TRBD1 for D (5 bases). The CDR3 loop spans 13 amino acids. With 4 bases removed from V and 8 bases from J, the gap between germline ends came to 14 bases. Germline CDR1 reads SGHNT; CDR2 reads YENEEA.

This clone was recorded once. J is TRBJ1-2 and V is TRBV6-1, with a possible D match to TRBD1 (5 bases). Per germline, CDR1 MNHNS and CDR2 SASEGT. The CDR3 runs to 14 residues. Trimming cost V 2 bases and J 0 bases, with 7 bases left between them. CDR3 protein: CASSEWGANYGYTF. CDR3 nucleotide sequence: TGTGCCAGCAGTGAATGGGGGGCTAACTATGGCTACACCTTC.

The genes are TRBV18 and TRBJ2-3; tentatively, D is TRBD2 (6 bases). CDR1 and CDR2 (germline): KGHSH, LQKENI. The CDR3 extends over 12 amino acids. Trimming took 4 bases from V and 5 from J, leaving 7 bases between them. CDR3 in amino acids: CASSLGGDTQYF. The CDR3 region has the DNA TGTGCCAGCTCACTCGGGGGAGATACGCAGTATTTT. Full variable domain (outside the CDR3, taken from reference TRBV18 and TRBJ2-3): NAGVMQNPRHLVRRRGQEARLRCSPMKGHSHVYWYRQLPEEGLKFMVYLQKENIIDESGMPKERFSAEFPKEGPSILRIQQVVRGDSAAYFCASSLGGDTQYFGPGTRLTVL.

V is TRBV28 and J is TRBJ1-5; tentatively, D is TRBD1 (5 bases). With 2 bases removed from V and 5 bases from J, the gap between germline ends came to 13 bases. CDR3 length: 15 residues. Germline lookup yields CDR1 MDHEN and CDR2 SYDVKM. CDR3 DNA sequence: TGTGCCAGCAGTTTAATTTTTAGGGGTGATCAGCCCCAGCATTTT. This encodes CASSLIFRGDQPQHF. The variable domain in full, with the rest retrieved from reference TRBV28 and TRBJ1-5, is DVKVTQSSRYLVKRTGEKVFLECVQDMDHENMFWYRQDPGLGLRLIYFSYDVKMKEKGDIPEGYSVSREKKERFSLILESASTNQTSMYLCASSLIFRGDQPQHFGDGTRLSIL.

The J gene is TRBJ2-2, the V gene TRBV3-1 (or the pseudogene TRBV3-2), with TRBD2 matching 8 bases. The trim removed 2 bases at V and 4 bases at J, leaving 9 bases unmatched. This CDR3 region has 17 residues. From germline, CDR1 is LGHDT and CDR2 YNNKEL (reference sequence). The CDR3 nucleotides read TGTGCCAGCAGCCAACATACGGGGGGGACGGGCACCGGGGAGCTGTTTTTT. Protein: CASSQHTGGTGTGELFF.